This paragraph covers one T cell receptor (beta chain) sequence. Its specificity is unknown. The entry originates in a study of shared clonotypes between healthy human individuals. As for the study in general: CD8 memory received one plate per donor, CD8 naive two, CD4 memory three and CD4 naive three. Study-wide results and caveats: Tissue TCR repertoires likely differ from these blood-only repertoires.

CD4+ cells underwent separation, giving CD45RA+ naive and CD45RA-negative memory subsets. Data came from immunoSEQ multiplex PCR; TCRdb stores just in-frame clones and leaves some out. The table shows a few million clones, with 90% to 96% occurring only once. CDR3 length equals 17 residues. CDR1 SGHRS and CDR2 YFSETQ come from the germline V gene. Trimming removed 2 bases from V and 0 bases from J, with 12 bases in between. The sample taken for sequencing was naive CD4+ T cells sorted from blood. Subset indicated: CD45RA+ positively selected. The chain recombines TRBV5-1 with TRBJ2-6, with D perhaps assigned TRBD1 or TRBD2 (6 bases each). The sequence came from a man younger than 30 in good health. DNA for the CDR3: TGCGCCAGCAGCTTTTTCGGGGGCAGCTCTGGGGCCAACGTCCTGACTTTC. Translating gives CASSFFGGSSGANVLTF. Combining the CDR3 with reference TRBV5-1 and TRBJ2-6 gives the whole variable domain KAGVTQTPRYLIKTRGQQVTLSCSPISGHRSVSWYQQTPGQGLQFLFEYFSETQRNKGNFPGRFSGRQFSNSRSEMNVSTLELGDSALYLCASSFFGGSSGANVLTFGAGSRLTVL.